One and the same sample provided the 17 T cell receptor beta chains below, sequenced in a study of OX40 agonist ivuxolimab in advanced cancers. Profiled with immunoSEQ multiplex PCR; TCRdb holds only in-frame clones, not every one. The table has some 70,000 clones, about 90% seen once. The material sequenced was CD4+ or CD8+ T cells sorted from blood, taken in a trial of the OX40 agonist ivuxolimab. The receptors here all came from an adult with an advanced solid tumor such as melanoma, head and neck, liver or kidney cancer.

J is TRBJ2-7 and V is TRBV6-5; D unclear. The germline V gene has CDR1 MNHEY and CDR2 SVGAGI. This CDR3 is built from 11 residues. V was trimmed by 6 bases and J by 4 bases, leaving 7 bases between them. The CDR3 is CASSGRYEQYF. CDR3 sequence (DNA): TGTGCCAGCAGCGGTAGGTACGAGCAGTACTTC.

The chain uses TRBV19 and TRBJ2-5; D might be TRBD2 (5 bases). V was cut by 6 bases and J by 4 bases, with 24 bases left in between. The CDR3 totals 17 residues. Germline CDR1 is LNHDA and CDR2 is SQIVND (reference sequence). Here the CDR3 DNA reads TGTGCCAGTAGCCAGCGGTCGGGCATACAATGGGTAGAGACCCAGTACTTC. Protein product: CASSQRSGIQWVETQYF.

The count of this clone is one. The DNA for the CDR3 is TGCGCCAGCAGCCAAGACAGGGCCTCTGGAAACACCATATATTTT. It is translated as CASSQDRASGNTIYF. This sequence joins TRBV4-3 and TRBJ1-3; TRBD1 might be the D (5 bases). With 0 bases removed from V and 0 bases from J, the gap between germline ends came to 6 bases. Germline values: CDR1 LGHNA, CDR2 YSLEER. The length of the CDR3 is 15 residues.

This chain links TRBV7-2 with TRBJ1-5; D is unclear. The V end was cut by 2 bases, the J end by 0 bases, with 8 bases between. Germline CDR1 reads SGHTA; CDR2 reads FQGNSA. CDR3 size: 15 residues. Here the CDR3 reads CASSLLLNSNQPQHF. DNA of the CDR3: TGTGCCAGCAGCTTATTACTTAATAGCAATCAGCCCCAGCATTTT.

This rearrangement joins TRBV7-2 to TRBJ2-7; TRBD1 might be the D (6 bases). Trimming pared 0 bases from V and 4 bases from J, leaving 7 bases between. The CDR3 runs to 13 residues. CDR1 SGHTA and CDR2 FQGNSA come from the germline V gene. CDR3 in DNA: TGTGCCAGCAGCTTAGCCAGGGGTTACGAGCAGTACTTC. It specifies CASSLARGYEQYF.

This chain uses TRBV4-1 with TRBJ1-2; D possibly corresponds to TRBD1 (5 bases). This CDR3 region has 16 residues. Germline V gene sequence: CDR1 MGHRA, CDR2 YSYEKL. With 4 bases removed from V and 3 bases from J, the gap between germline ends came to 18 bases. CDR3 in DNA: TGCGCCAGCAGCCCGATACGCGGGGGTTCGTACTATGGCTACACCTTC. It translates to CASSPIRGGSYYGYTF.

The chain is built from TRBV5-6 and TRBJ2-5; a weak D match, TRBD1 (5 bases). The CDR3 extends over 13 amino acids. Germline assignment: CDR1 SGHDT and CDR2 YYEEEE. Trimming left V 1 base short and J 1 base short, with 5 bases between. The CDR3 coding sequence is TGTGCCAGCAGCTTGAGGGGCCAAGAGACCCAGTACTTC. Protein product: CASSLRGQETQYF. The full variable domain, in which reference TRBV5-6 and TRBJ2-5 provide the parts outside the CDR3, is DAGVTQSPTHLIKTRGQQVTLRCSPKSGHDTVSWYQQALGQGPQFIFQYYEEEERQRGNFPDRFSGHQFPNYSSELNVNALLLGDSALYLCASSLRGQETQYFGPGTRLLVL.

V usage is TRBV20-1 and J usage is TRBJ1-1; maybe TRBD1 (5 bases). The CDR3 totals 10 residues. Germline CDR1 and CDR2: DFQATT and SNEGSKA (reference sequence). Trimming took off 6 bases at V and 10 bases at J, with 12 bases between the two ends. DNA of the CDR3: TGCAGTGCATGGGGGGTTAGAGCTTTCTTT. Amino acid sequence: CSAWGVRAFF.

V usage is TRBV30 and J usage is TRBJ1-2; 10 positions agree with TRBD1. Germline CDR1 and CDR2: GTSNPN and SVGIG (reference sequence). This CDR3 region has 15 residues. The trim removed 5 bases at V and 3 bases at J, leaving 9 bases unmatched. CDR3 sequence: CAWALRTGGDYGYTF. The CDR3 nucleotides are TGTGCCTGGGCCTTAAGGACAGGGGGAGACTATGGCTACACCTTC.

The CDR3 loop is CASSPRGGFSEAFF. The DNA of the CDR3 is TGTGCCAGCAGTCCCCGGGGAGGGTTTTCTGAAGCTTTCTTT. The chain is built from TRBV28 and TRBJ1-1; no reliable D call. This CDR3 has 14 residues. Germline V lookup: CDR1 MDHEN, CDR2 SYDVKM. Trimming stripped 5 bases from V and 6 bases from J, with 16 bases between.

This clone was observed once. The chain combines TRBV27 with TRBJ2-1; D possibly uses TRBD1 or TRBD2 (5 bases each). Germline values: CDR1 MNHEY, CDR2 SMNVEV (reference sequence). This CDR3 is 16 amino acids long. The V and J ends lost 1 base and 3 bases respectively, with 13 bases between them. The CDR3 DNA follows: TGTGCCAGCAGTTTATTTCAGTTTGGGGGCTACAATGAGCAGTTCTTC. Encoded protein: CASSLFQFGGYNEQFF.

This clone appeared a few times. V is TRBV2 and J is TRBJ1-5; D is possibly TRBD1 (6 bases). Trimming shortened V by 6 bases and J by 5 bases, and 17 bases separated the two germline ends. Germline CDR1 reads SNHLY; CDR2 reads FYNNEI. The CDR3 is 15 residues long. The CDR3: CASSKQGHRDQPQHF. In DNA, the CDR3 is TGTGCCAGCAGCAAACAGGGCCATAGGGATCAGCCCCAGCATTTT.

V usage is TRBV2 and J usage is TRBJ1-1; D possibly corresponds to TRBD1 (5 bases). Germline assignment: CDR1 SNHLY and CDR2 FYNNEI. The V gene lost 7 bases and the J gene lost 2 bases, with 14 bases spanning the gap. The CDR3 totals 14 residues. CDR3 sequence reads: CASNYGRANTEAFF. The CDR3, as DNA: TGTGCCAGCAATTACGGCAGGGCTAACACTGAAGCTTTCTTT.

The chain carries TRBV19 and TRBJ1-2, with TRBD1 matching over 8 bases. Germline loops: CDR1 LNHDA, CDR2 SQIVND (reference sequence). The V gene end was trimmed by 9 bases and the J gene end by 6 bases; junction bases not matched to a gene: 15. CDR3 size: 15 residues. The CDR3 DNA follows: TGTGCCAGCAGAGAACCGGGGACAGGCGTTGATGGCTACACCTTC. Translating it yields CASREPGTGVDGYTF. Based on the CDR3 plus reference TRBV19 and TRBJ1-2, the full variable domain is DGGITQSPKYLFRKEGQNVTLSCEQNLNHDAMYWYRQDPGQGLRLIYYSQIVNDFQKGDIAEGYSVSREKKESFPLTVTSAQKNPTAFYLCASREPGTGVDGYTFGSGTRLTVV.

The CDR3 nucleotides are TGTGCCAGCAGGACAGGGTTAGGAACAGATACGCAGTATTTT. The encoded protein is CASRTGLGTDTQYF. The rearrangement links TRBV6-5 to TRBJ2-3; 7 bases agree with TRBD1. The CDR3 length is 14 residues. Germline-derived CDR1 and CDR2 are MNHEY and SVGAGI. The V and J ends lost 6 bases and 3 bases, in that order; junction bases with no gene match: 6.

V gene TRBV5-1 combines with J gene TRBJ2-1, with 13 bases that match TRBD2. The germline gives CDR1 SGHRS, CDR2 YFSETQ. This CDR3 is 15 amino acids long. J was trimmed by 8 bases and V by 0 bases; bases with no gene match: 2. CDR3 nucleotides: TGCGCCAGCAGCTTGGGGACTAGCGGGAGTCATGAGCAGTTCTTC. As protein: CASSLGTSGSHEQFF.

The chain recombines TRBV21-1 with TRBJ1-2; TRBD1, the D gene given by the table, was not confirmed from the DNA. TRBV21-1 is a pseudogene segment. This CDR3 has 16 residues. The CDR3 loop is CASSKGSGGQGYGYTF. The CDR3 nucleotides read TGTGCCAGCAGCAAAGGGTCGGGTGGACAGGGCTATGGCTACACCTTC.